One and the same sample provided the 2 T cell receptor beta chains below, sequenced in a study of T-cell reconstitution after alpha-beta-depleted transplantation in children. General study results and limits: Newly produced T cells mostly provided counts and TCRbeta diversity after one year, as hyperexpanded clones declined.

Preparation of the TCRbeta library used unique molecular identifiers. TCRdb re-analysed the PCR reads in MiXCR, keeping a single row per CDR3 protein. The table has approximately 300,000 distinct CDR3 sequences, around 7.1% seen once. No antigen has been assigned to these receptors. Sequenced material: peripheral blood, taken 360 days after TCRalphabeta/CD19-depleted stem cell transplant. The receptors shown here come from a female patient aged 2-15 years who had a stem cell transplant for Fanconi anemia, so the T cells may come from the graft donor.

This clonotype has just a few counts. The chain carries TRBV20-1 and TRBJ2-7, with TRBD2 matching over 11 bases. CDR3 length: 16 amino acids. The germline V gene encodes CDR1 DFQATT and CDR2 SNEGSKA (reference sequence). V lost 6 bases and J lost 3; bases outside the gene matches: 13. CDR3 sequence reads: CSADAFLAGGFYEQYF. DNA for the CDR3: TGCAGTGCGGACGCTTTCTTAGCGGGAGGGTTCTACGAGCAGTACTTC.

In this sample, this clonotype turned up a few times. The chain recombines TRBV6-2 or TRBV6-3 with TRBJ2-7, with D possibly matching TRBD1 (6 bases). V dropped 4 bases and J dropped 5 bases, with 15 bases sitting between them. The CDR3 extends over 14 amino acids. CDR1 MNHEY and CDR2 SVGEGT come from the germline V gene. CDR3 loop: CASSSAGDGDEQYF. The CDR3 nucleotides are TGTGCCAGCAGTTCGGCAGGGGATGGGGACGAGCAGTACTTC.